Below, 14 T cell receptor beta chains from the same sample are listed, as sequenced in a study of neurological immune-mediated disorders. TCRdb recomputed calls from the 5' RACE reads with MiXCR, one row per CDR3 protein. The data contain around 66,000 distinct CDR3 sequences, 4.8% of them singletons. The sequenced sample consisted of PBMCs. The receptor source for this set is a woman in her seventies with multiple sclerosis.

This clonotype was seen ten or more times. The V and J genes are TRBV3-1 and TRBJ1-1, with 9 bases fitting TRBD1. Germline trimming cut 5 bases from V and 6 bases from J; bases unmatched to any gene: 7. Germline V lookup: CDR1 LGHDT, CDR2 YNNKEL (reference sequence). This CDR3 spans 14 amino acids. For the CDR3, the DNA is TGTGCCAGCAGCTCAGGACAGGGGATCGCTGAAGCTTTCTTT. Protein: CASSSGQGIAEAFF.

This clonotype appeared many times. The chain employs TRBV5-1 and TRBJ2-1; 11 bases are shared with TRBD2. Germline assignment: CDR1 SGHRS and CDR2 YFSETQ. The CDR3 contains 15 residues. J lost 4 bases, V lost 4 bases, and 4 bases had no gene match. The CDR3 is CASSPGLAAYNEQFF. The CDR3 nucleotides read TGCGCCAGCAGCCCGGGACTAGCGGCGTACAATGAGCAGTTCTTC.

This clonotype was detected many times. This sequence joins TRBV5-1 and TRBJ1-2, with D maybe TRBD1 (5 bases). Germline values: CDR1 SGHRS, CDR2 YFSETQ. The CDR3 loop spans 14 amino acids. The V and J ends lost 4 bases and 10 bases respectively, with 20 bases between them. The CDR3 nucleotides read TGCGCCAGCAGCGGGCTGAGGTGGCAGGGCGACTACACCTTC. Protein: CASSGLRWQGDYTF.

This clonotype was found many times. The rearrangement joins TRBV5-1 to TRBJ2-3; TRBD2 agrees at 12 bases. This CDR3 is 15 amino acids long. Germline trimming cut 2 bases from V and 4 bases from J; bases unmatched to any gene: 2. The germline CDR1 and CDR2 sequences are SGHRS and YFSETQ. CDR3 coding DNA: TGCGCCAGCAGCTTCCCTAGCGGGAGGGCAGATACGCAGTATTTT. It is translated as CASSFPSGRADTQYF.

This clonotype came up many times. The chain employs TRBV7-9 and TRBJ1-3, with TRBD1 matching 8 bases. The CDR3 is 15 amino acids. V dropped 4 bases and J dropped 4; count of bases not matched to a gene: 6. Germline V CDR1 and CDR2: SEHNR, FQNEAQ (reference sequence). CDR3 in DNA: TGTGCCAGCAGCTCGCGGACAGGGTCAGGAAACACCATATATTTT. It encodes CASSSRTGSGNTIYF.

This clonotype was counted many times. This chain uses TRBV7-2 with TRBJ1-5; unclear D gene. The germline CDR1 and CDR2 sequences are SGHTA and FQGNSA. Trimming left V 1 base short and J 6 bases short, with 13 bases between. The CDR3 covers 15 residues. This CDR3 reads CASSLGSVAGQPQHF. In nucleotides, the CDR3 is TGTGCCAGCAGCTTAGGATCGGTAGCAGGTCAGCCCCAGCATTTT.

This clonotype was seen repeatedly, ten times or more. The chain recombines TRBV2 with TRBJ2-1; 12 bases map to TRBD2. Trimming at V came to 5 bases and at J to 6 bases, leaving 8 bases not matched to a gene. Looked up from germline, CDR1 is SNHLY and CDR2 is FYNNEI. CDR3 length: 16 amino acids. CDR3 DNA: TGTGCCAGCAGTCTAAGACTAGCGGGAGTCGGCAATGAGCAGTTCTTC. Translation gives CASSLRLAGVGNEQFF.

This clonotype was detected many times. The genes are TRBV20-1 and TRBJ2-7; 10 bases agree with TRBD1. CDR1 is DFQATT, CDR2 SNEGSKA, per germline (reference sequence). V trimming: 5 bases; J trimming: 3 bases; junction bases outside the gene matches: 7. There are 14 residues in the CDR3. CDR3 nucleotides: TGCAGTGCTGCCCGGGACAGGGGTTTCTACGAGCAGTACTTC. Translated, it gives CSAARDRGFYEQYF.

This clonotype was picked up many times. The chain combines TRBV27 with TRBJ1-3; 10 bases line up with TRBD1. Germline assignment: CDR1 MNHEY and CDR2 SMNVEV (reference sequence). The CDR3 spans 15 residues. The V segment lost 6 bases and the J segment 2 bases; nucleotides outside the gene matches: 4. CDR3 amino acids: CASSRDRGPGNTIYF. The DNA of the CDR3 is TGTGCCAGCAGCCGGGACAGGGGTCCTGGAAACACCATATATTTT.

This clonotype was seen at least ten times. V usage is TRBV20-1 and J usage is TRBJ1-6, with 7 bases identical to TRBD1. The V segment lost 2 bases and the J segment 5 bases; nucleotides outside the gene matches: 3. CDR1 DFQATT and CDR2 SNEGSKA come from the germline V gene (reference sequence). There are 14 residues in the CDR3. The CDR3 DNA is TGCAGTGCTAGAAAGGGACAGAATAATTCACCCCTCCACTTT. Translation gives CSARKGQNNSPLHF.

The sample holds many counts of this clonotype. This chain joins TRBV6-5 and TRBJ1-4; 10 positions agree with TRBD1. This CDR3 contains 14 residues. Trimming at V came to 6 bases and at J to 7 bases, leaving 5 bases not matched to a gene. Germline V gene lookup returns CDR1 MNHEY and CDR2 SVGAGI. The CDR3 nucleotides read TGTGCCAGCAGGGGGACAGGGGCGGGTGAAAAACTGTTTTTT. Encoded protein: CASRGTGAGEKLFF.

This clonotype was picked up many times. The chain is built from TRBV5-1 and TRBJ2-5; 15 bases match TRBD2. Germline V CDR1 and CDR2: SGHRS, YFSETQ. V dropped 5 bases and J dropped 5; count of bases not matched to a gene: 7. The CDR3 has 16 residues. The CDR3 DNA follows: TGCGCCAGCAGTCTTGCTGGACTAGCGGGAGGGGAGACCCAGTACTTC. Translation gives CASSLAGLAGGETQYF. Complete variable domain (other parts from reference TRBV5-1 and TRBJ2-5): KAGVTQTPRYLIKTRGQQVTLSCSPISGHRSVSWYQQTPGQGLQFLFEYFSETQRNKGNFPGRFSGRQFSNSRSEMNVSTLELGDSALYLCASSLAGLAGGETQYFGPGTRLLVL.

This clonotype was detected only a few times. The V gene is TRBV5-1, the J gene TRBJ2-1, with 14 bases identical to TRBD2. This CDR3 spans 17 amino acids. Germline values: CDR1 SGHRS, CDR2 YFSETQ. Trimming cost V 4 bases and J 7 bases; bases outside gene matches: 10. The CDR3 DNA reads as TGCGCCAGCAGCCTCGGGACTAGCGGGAGTGGTATAAATGAGCAGTTCTTC. Its protein product is CASSLGTSGSGINEQFF.

This clonotype was recorded many times. The chain uses TRBV5-8 and TRBJ1-2, with a possible D match to TRBD1 (6 bases). Germline-derived CDR1 and CDR2 are SGHTS and YDEGEE. The CDR3 is 13 residues long. Trimming removed 4 bases at V and 7 bases at J, with 14 bases between. CDR3 protein: CASSQNRAAGYTF. In nucleotides, the CDR3 is TGTGCCAGCAGCCAGAACAGGGCTGCTGGCTACACCTTC.